The 19 T cell receptor beta chains below come from one sample, sequenced in a study of OX40 agonist ivuxolimab in advanced cancers. Only in-frame clones appear in the TCRdb table, and some are missing; sequencing was by immunoSEQ multiplex PCR. The top ten clones hold 0.86% of a sample with 70,000 or so clones, about 91% of them seen once. The sequencing used CD4+ or CD8+ T cells sorted from blood, collected in a trial of the OX40 agonist ivuxolimab. The receptors were sampled from an adult with an advanced solid tumor such as melanoma, head and neck, liver or kidney cancer.

This rearrangement joins TRBV10-3 to TRBJ1-1; D may be TRBD1 (5 bases). V was clipped by 1 base and J by 1 base, with 10 bases between them. The CDR3 contains 15 residues. Per germline, CDR1 ENHRY and CDR2 SYGVKD. CDR3 protein: CAISEWGSSNTEAFF. CDR3 coding DNA: TGTGCCATCAGTGAGTGGGGCAGTTCGAACACTGAAGCTTTCTTT.

V is TRBV7-8 and J is TRBJ1-3; 7 bases align to TRBD1. V was clipped by 2 bases and J by 4 bases; unmatched bases: 5. The germline V gene has CDR1 SGHVS and CDR2 FQNEAQ. The CDR3 loop spans 15 amino acids. CDR3: CASSLSTGVGNTIYF. CDR3 in DNA: TGTGCCAGCAGCTTATCCACAGGGGTCGGAAACACCATATATTTT.

The chain links TRBV19 to TRBJ1-1; no clear D. Germline CDR1 and CDR2: LNHDA and SQIVND (reference sequence). The CDR3 length is 13 residues. V lost 3 bases and J lost 1, with 6 bases in between. CDR3 nucleotide sequence: TGTGCCAGTAGTATTGGCAAGAACACTGAAGCTTTCTTT. Translating gives CASSIGKNTEAFF.

The chain uses TRBV10-3 and TRBJ1-6; D unresolved. The V end was cut by 5 bases, the J end by 7 bases, with 6 bases between. CDR3 length: 12 residues. Germline CDR1 is ENHRY and CDR2 is SYGVKD. The CDR3 sequence is CAISSENSPLHF. CDR3 DNA: TGTGCCATCAGTTCGGAAAATTCACCCCTCCACTTT.

The J gene is TRBJ1-5, the V gene TRBV7-6; 9 nucleotides line up with TRBD1. CDR1 SGHVS and CDR2 FNYEAQ come from the germline V gene. This CDR3 comprises 17 residues. The J segment lost 0 bases and the V segment lost 3 bases, leaving 6 bases of the junction unmatched. The CDR3, as DNA: TGTGCCAGCAGCTTGGGGGACAGGGCGCATAGCAATCAGCCCCAGCATTTT. Residues: CASSLGDRAHSNQPQHF.

The gene calls are TRBV29-1 and TRBJ2-3; unclear D gene. Trimming pared 2 bases from V and 4 bases from J, leaving 10 bases between. Per the germline V gene, CDR1 is SQVTM and CDR2 is ANQGSEA. This CDR3 is 13 amino acids long. For the CDR3, the DNA is TGCAGCGTTGAACCCAGGCAGCCAGATACGCAGTATTTT. Amino acids: CSVEPRQPDTQYF.

The gene calls are TRBV19 and TRBJ1-2; no clear D gene. V dropped 7 bases and J dropped 5 bases, with 17 bases sitting between them. The CDR3 runs to 14 residues. Germline V gene data show CDR1 as LNHDA and CDR2 as SQIVND (reference sequence). CDR3 protein: CASKELLGAYGYTF. The CDR3 DNA is TGTGCCAGTAAGGAACTTTTGGGCGCTTATGGCTACACCTTC.

This chain joins TRBV10-2 and TRBJ2-2; 12 bases map to TRBD2. This CDR3 comprises 16 residues. From germline, CDR1 is WSHSY and CDR2 SAAADI. V dropped 6 bases and J dropped 7; count of bases not matched to a gene: 9. The chain's CDR3 is CASRPWTSGEDGELFF. The CDR3 nucleotides read TGCGCCAGCAGGCCCTGGACTAGCGGGGAGGACGGGGAGCTGTTTTTT.

The V call is TRBV5-5, the J call TRBJ2-6; D is undetermined. The germline CDR1 and CDR2 sequences are SGHKS and YYEKEE (reference sequence). CDR3 length equals 18 residues. Trimming removed 7 bases at V and 5 bases at J, with 25 bases between. CDR3 sequence: CASDKDHPTQSRANVLTF. CDR3 sequence (DNA): TGTGCCAGCGACAAGGATCATCCAACACAAAGTCGGGCCAACGTCCTGACTTTC. The full variable domain, in which reference TRBV5-5 and TRBJ2-6 provide the parts outside the CDR3, is DAGVTQSPTHLIKTRGQQVTLRCSPISGHKSVSWYQQVLGQGPQFIFQYYEKEERGRGNFPDRFSARQFPNYSSELNVNALLLGDSALYLCASDKDHPTQSRANVLTFGAGSRLTVL.

This clone was seen only once. The chain is built from TRBV2 and TRBJ1-2; possibly TRBD1 for D (5 bases). Trimming removed 4 bases from V and 8 bases from J, with 11 bases in between. The CDR3 totals 12 residues. Germline assignment: CDR1 SNHLY and CDR2 FYNNEI. The CDR3 nucleotides are TGTGCCAGCAGTGTGGGGGGGTACGGCTACACCTTC. As protein: CASSVGGYGYTF. The whole variable domain, filled in from reference TRBV2 and TRBJ1-2, reads EPEVTQTPSHQVTQMGQEVILRCVPISNHLYFYWYRQILGQKVEFLVSFYNNEISEKSEIFDDQFSVERPDGSNFTLKIRSTKLEDSAMYFCASSVGGYGYTFGSGTRLTVV.

V usage is TRBV9 and J usage is TRBJ1-1; D gene uncertain. The germline CDR1 and CDR2 sequences are SGDLS and YYNGEE. Trimming cost V 4 bases and J 5 bases, with 21 bases left between them. The length of the CDR3 is 16 residues. DNA of the CDR3: TGTGCCAGCAGCTTGGGCACCCAATGGCGGAGTACTGAAGCTTTCTTT. Its translation: CASSLGTQWRSTEAFF. Filled out from reference TRBV9 and TRBJ1-1, the complete variable domain reads DSGVTQTPKHLITATGQRVTLRCSPRSGDLSVYWYQQSLDQGLQFLIQYYNGEERAKGNILERFSAQQFPDLHSELNLSSLELGDSALYFCASSLGTQWRSTEAFFGQGTRLTVV.

This clone showed up just once. V is TRBV6-1 and J is TRBJ1-2; maybe TRBD1 (5 bases). V gave up 9 bases and J gave up 5 bases, with 22 bases separating them. Per the germline V gene, CDR1 is MNHNS and CDR2 is SASEGT. The CDR3 is made up of 15 amino acids. The chain's CDR3 is CASQLSPPRGYGYTF. The CDR3 DNA is TGTGCCAGTCAGCTCTCACCACCTCGGGGGTATGGCTACACCTTC.

The rearrangement uses TRBV7-9 and TRBJ1-1, with a possible D match to TRBD1 (6 bases). This CDR3 has 16 amino acids. The germline CDR1 and CDR2 sequences are SEHNR and FQNEAQ (reference sequence). Trimming removed 1 base from V and 3 bases from J, with 15 bases in between. CDR3 protein: CASSLGGRGGDTEAFF. CDR3 DNA sequence: TGTGCCAGCAGCTTAGGTGGCAGGGGAGGAGACACTGAAGCTTTCTTT.

This clone has a handful of counts. V usage is TRBV7-8 and J usage is TRBJ1-2; D is undetermined. The CDR3 is 16 amino acids. Germline CDR1 and CDR2: SGHVS and FQNEAQ. The V end was cut by 0 bases, the J end by 0 bases, with 11 bases between. This CDR3 is CASSLASQIANYGYTF. CDR3 sequence (DNA): TGTGCCAGCAGCTTAGCAAGCCAGATAGCTAACTATGGCTACACCTTC.

A single count supports this clone. The chain uses TRBV6-5 and TRBJ1-5; no clear D. The germline V and J ends were trimmed by 4 bases and 7 bases, with 14 bases remaining between them. Germline lookup yields CDR1 MNHEY and CDR2 SVGAGI. This CDR3 region has 14 residues. The CDR3 sequence is CASSSAGVGQPQHF. CDR3 bases: TGTGCCAGCAGTTCCGCCGGGGTTGGCCAGCCCCAGCATTTT.

The chain has TRBV6-5 and TRBJ2-1; 11 nucleotides line up with TRBD2. CDR1 MNHEY and CDR2 SVGAGI come from the germline V gene. J was trimmed by 9 bases and V by 2 bases; bases with no gene match: 6. This CDR3 spans 15 amino acids. CDR3 nucleotides: TGTGCCAGCAGTTACCCGGGGACTAGCGGAAGTGAGCAGTTCTTC. Translated, it gives CASSYPGTSGSEQFF.

The chain has TRBV18 and TRBJ1-5, with D possibly being TRBD1 (5 bases). This CDR3 has 14 amino acids. V was clipped by 3 bases and J by 1 base, with 7 bases between them. Germline values: CDR1 KGHSH, CDR2 LQKENI. Here the CDR3 reads CASSPRQSNQPQHF. Written as DNA, the CDR3 is TGTGCCAGCTCACCCCGACAGAGCAATCAGCCCCAGCATTTT.

This chain uses TRBV6-1 with TRBJ2-3, with 8 nucleotides matching TRBD1. The CDR3 length is 15 residues. The germline CDR1 and CDR2 sequences are MNHNS and SASEGT. The V segment lost 4 bases and the J segment 0 bases; nucleotides outside the gene matches: 3. CDR3 nucleotide sequence: TGTGCCAGCAGTGTCCAGGGGGCCAGCACAGATACGCAGTATTTT. This sequence encodes CASSVQGASTDTQYF.

This chain links TRBV5-4 with TRBJ1-6; no clear D. CDR3 size: 16 residues. The germline CDR1 and CDR2 sequences are SGHNT and YYREEE (reference sequence). Trimming stripped 1 base from V and 0 bases from J, with 8 bases between. The chain's CDR3 is CASSLWESSYNSPLHF. The CDR3 DNA reads as TGTGCCAGCAGCTTGTGGGAGAGCTCCTATAATTCACCCCTCCACTTT.